The 18 T cell receptor beta chains listed next were all sequenced from one sample in a study of preoperative IRX-2 immunotherapy in early breast cancer. Clones were read by immunoSEQ multiplex PCR, and TCRdb kept only the in-frame ones, dropping some. The data show 23,000 or so clones, 75% to 90% seen once. Treatment here: preoperative locoregional IRX-2 cytokine immunotherapy. Specimen: tumor tissue, collected after IRX-2 immunotherapy. The receptor source for this set is a human donor with breast cancer.

This clone appeared once. This sequence joins TRBV10-3 and TRBJ2-1, with 10 bases identical to TRBD2. V was clipped by 7 bases and J by 6 bases; unmatched bases: 9. The CDR3 has 15 residues. CDR1 ENHRY and CDR2 SYGVKD come from the germline V gene. The CDR3, as DNA: TGTGCCATCACCGCGGGGCTAGCGGGAGCCAATGAGCAGTTCTTC. Protein product: CAITAGLAGANEQFF.

This clone was seen once. V is TRBV6-6 and J is TRBJ2-7; perhaps TRBD2 as D (5 bases). This CDR3 has 12 amino acids. Trimming took off 7 bases at V and 3 bases at J, with 10 bases between the two ends. The germline V gene encodes CDR1 MNHNY and CDR2 SVGAGI (reference sequence). The CDR3 region is CASTGLNYEQYF. The CDR3 DNA is TGTGCCAGCACTGGACTTAACTACGAGCAGTACTTC.

J is TRBJ1-2 and V is TRBV28; 8 positions agree with TRBD1. The CDR3 loop spans 14 amino acids. V lost 4 bases and J lost 2; bases outside the gene matches: 3. Germline-derived CDR1 and CDR2 are MDHEN and SYDVKM. The CDR3 DNA sequence: TGTGCCAGCAGTTCAGGGGGCCCGAACTATGGCTACACCTTC. Translation: CASSSGGPNYGYTF.

V gene TRBV5-6 combines with J gene TRBJ1-2; possible D gene TRBD1, 5 bases. The CDR3 length is 17 residues. Germline CDR1 reads SGHDT; CDR2 reads YYEEEE. V lost 0 bases and J 7 bases, leaving 22 bases between the germline ends. Written as DNA, the CDR3 is TGTGCCAGCAGCTTGGCGGGGCAGGTGGAGAAAAGAGGTGGCTACACCTTC. It codes for CASSLAGQVEKRGGYTF.

V usage is TRBV7-2 and J usage is TRBJ2-5; perhaps TRBD2 as D (6 bases). Germline-derived CDR1 and CDR2 are SGHTA and FQGNSA. V was trimmed by 5 bases and J by 8 bases, leaving 18 bases between them. The CDR3 spans 14 residues. For the CDR3, the DNA is TGTGCCAGCAGCCCGCCGGGACTCCGCATAACCCAGTACTTC. Amino acids: CASSPPGLRITQYF.

The genes are TRBV5-1 and TRBJ1-4; D call uncertain. CDR1 SGHRS and CDR2 YFSETQ come from the germline V gene. Trimming left V 0 bases short and J 14 bases short, with 17 bases between. The CDR3 is made up of 14 amino acids. This CDR3 reads CASSLVDGLEGLFF. The CDR3 DNA follows: TGCGCCAGCAGCTTGGTGGACGGCCTGGAAGGGCTGTTTTTT. The complete variable domain, with remaining parts taken from reference TRBV5-1 and TRBJ1-4, reads KAGVTQTPRYLIKTRGQQVTLSCSPISGHRSVSWYQQTPGQGLQFLFEYFSETQRNKGNFPGRFSGRQFSNSRSEMNVSTLELGDSALYLCASSLVDGLEGLFFGSGTQLSVL.

V usage is TRBV7-9 and J usage is TRBJ2-2; D not certain. CDR1 and CDR2 from the germline V gene are SEHNR and FQNEAQ (reference sequence). The CDR3 totals 14 residues. The germline V and J ends were trimmed by 0 bases and 6 bases, with 8 bases remaining between them. The chain's CDR3 is CASSLAPSAGELFF. The CDR3 nucleotides are TGTGCCAGCAGCTTAGCCCCATCGGCCGGGGAGCTGTTTTTT.

DNA of the CDR3: TGTGCCAGCACACTAGAGGGGACAGACACAGATACGCAGTATTTT. It yields the protein CASTLEGTDTDTQYF. The chain links TRBV6-1 to TRBJ2-3, with 7 bases that match TRBD1. Losses at the gene ends were 7 bases for V and 2 bases for J; bases not matched to a gene: 9. CDR1 MNHNS and CDR2 SASEGT come from the germline V gene. This CDR3 region has 15 residues.

V and J are TRBV7-2 and TRBJ2-5; 8 bases are shared with TRBD2. V lost 3 bases and J lost 3; bases outside the gene matches: 9. The CDR3 runs 16 residues. Germline-derived CDR1 and CDR2 are SGHTA and FQGNSA. CDR3 DNA sequence: TGTGCCAGCAGCTTTCTCGCGGGGGGCCTTAAAGAGACCCAGTACTTC. Translation gives CASSFLAGGLKETQYF.

V gene TRBV28 combines with J gene TRBJ1-2; TRBD1 is a possible D gene (6 bases). Germline lookup yields CDR1 MDHEN and CDR2 SYDVKM. This CDR3 contains 14 residues. V was cut by 6 bases and J by 8 bases, with 19 bases left in between. The CDR3 sequence is CASRMTGGPRGYTF. The CDR3 bases are TGTGCCAGCAGAATGACAGGCGGGCCCAGGGGCTACACCTTC.

The chain recombines TRBV2 with TRBJ1-3, with TRBD1 as a possible D gene (6 bases). The length of the CDR3 is 12 residues. V was cut by 6 bases and J by 3 bases, with 6 bases left in between. Looked up from germline, CDR1 is SNHLY and CDR2 is FYNNEI. The CDR3 protein is CASRGGGNTIYF. DNA of the CDR3: TGTGCCAGCAGAGGGGGTGGAAACACCATATATTTT.

The chain combines TRBV9 with TRBJ2-6; D remains ambiguous. The CDR3 consists of 15 residues. Trimming took 0 bases from V and 0 from J, leaving 4 bases between them. Germline loops: CDR1 SGDLS, CDR2 YYNGEE. CDR3 in amino acids: CASSVGISGANVLTF. Here the CDR3 DNA reads TGTGCCAGCAGCGTAGGGATCTCTGGGGCCAACGTCCTGACTTTC.

The rearrangement joins TRBV4-1 to TRBJ2-4; maybe TRBD1 (6 bases). The CDR3 consists of 16 residues. Germline CDR1 reads MGHRA; CDR2 reads YSYEKL. Between the trimmed V and J ends, which lost 1 base and 7 bases, there was a span of 17 bases. CDR3 in amino acids: CASSQGLGAGVNIQYF. The CDR3 nucleotides are TGCGCCAGCAGCCAAGGTCTTGGGGCAGGGGTGAACATTCAGTACTTC.

V usage is TRBV5-1 and J usage is TRBJ1-3; no definite D call. V gave up 0 bases and J gave up 4 bases, with 5 bases separating them. Germline CDR1 and CDR2: SGHRS and YFSETQ. CDR3 length: 13 amino acids. The chain's CDR3 is CASSLEAGNTIYF. Here the CDR3 DNA reads TGCGCCAGCAGCTTGGAAGCCGGAAACACCATATATTTT.

J is TRBJ1-4 and V is TRBV4-1; D perhaps matches TRBD1 (6 bases). Trimming removed 4 bases at V and 2 bases at J, with 11 bases between. Looked up from germline, CDR1 is MGHRA and CDR2 is YSYEKL. This CDR3 contains 15 residues. The CDR3 here is CASSPGTLTNEKLFF. For the CDR3, the DNA is TGCGCCAGCAGCCCCGGGACACTGACTAATGAAAAACTGTTTTTT.

V usage is TRBV5-1 and J usage is TRBJ1-4; no reliable D call. Germline V gene data show CDR1 as SGHRS and CDR2 as YFSETQ. CDR3 length: 14 amino acids. V lost 1 base, J lost 6 bases, and 10 bases lay in between. The CDR3 spells CASSLSGVDEKLFF. The CDR3, as DNA: TGCGCCAGCAGCTTGAGTGGGGTTGATGAAAAACTGTTTTTT. The full variable domain, in which reference TRBV5-1 and TRBJ1-4 provide the parts outside the CDR3, is KAGVTQTPRYLIKTRGQQVTLSCSPISGHRSVSWYQQTPGQGLQFLFEYFSETQRNKGNFPGRFSGRQFSNSRSEMNVSTLELGDSALYLCASSLSGVDEKLFFGSGTQLSVL.

This chain connects TRBV5-8 to TRBJ2-2; 14 positions match TRBD2. The CDR3 totals 17 residues. Germline V gives CDR1 SGHTS, CDR2 YDEGEE. V lost 4 bases, J lost 6 bases, and 8 bases stayed unmatched. The chain's CDR3 is CASSDGTSGGRAGELFF. DNA for the CDR3: TGTGCCAGCAGCGACGGGACTAGCGGGGGAAGGGCCGGGGAGCTGTTTTTT. The complete variable domain, with remaining parts taken from reference TRBV5-8 and TRBJ2-2, reads EAGVTQSPTHLIKTRGQQATLRCSPISGHTSVYWYQQALGLGLQFLLWYDEGEERNRGNFPPRFSGRQFPNYSSELNVNALELEDSALYLCASSDGTSGGRAGELFFGEGSRLTVL.

This clone turned up a few times. The rearrangement uses TRBV1 and TRBJ2-7; the table names TRBD2, a call not compared with the DNA. TRBV1 is flagged as a pseudogene. The CDR3 spans 17 residues. CDR3 in DNA: TGCACCAGCAGCCACTTTACCAGCGGCGGACCTCCCTACGAGCAGTACTTC. Its translation: CTSSHFTSGGPPYEQYF.